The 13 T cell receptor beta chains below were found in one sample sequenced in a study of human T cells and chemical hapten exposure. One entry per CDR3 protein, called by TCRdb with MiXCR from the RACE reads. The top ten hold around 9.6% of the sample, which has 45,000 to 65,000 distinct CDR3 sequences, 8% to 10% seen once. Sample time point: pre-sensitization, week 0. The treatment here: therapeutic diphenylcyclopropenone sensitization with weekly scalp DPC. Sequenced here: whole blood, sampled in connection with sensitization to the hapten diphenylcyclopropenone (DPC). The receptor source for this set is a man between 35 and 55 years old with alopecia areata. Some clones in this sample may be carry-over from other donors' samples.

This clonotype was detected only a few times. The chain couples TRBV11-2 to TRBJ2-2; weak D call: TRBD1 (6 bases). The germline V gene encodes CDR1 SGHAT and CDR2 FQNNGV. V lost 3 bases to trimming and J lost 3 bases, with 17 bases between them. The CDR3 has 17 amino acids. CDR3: CASSFLQGPIHTGELFF. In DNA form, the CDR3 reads TGTGCCAGCAGCTTCCTACAGGGTCCGATACACACCGGGGAGCTGTTTTTT. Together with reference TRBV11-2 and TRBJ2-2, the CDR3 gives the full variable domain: EAGVAQSPRYKIIEKRQSVAFWCNPISGHATLYWYQQILGQGPKLLIQFQNNGVVDDSQLPKDRFSAERLKGVDSTLKIQPAKLEDSAVYLCASSFLQGPIHTGELFFGEGSRLTVL.

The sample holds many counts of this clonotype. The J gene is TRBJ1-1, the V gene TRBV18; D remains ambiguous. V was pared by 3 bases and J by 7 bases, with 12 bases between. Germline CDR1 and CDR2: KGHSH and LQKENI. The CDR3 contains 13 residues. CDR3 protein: CASSPRYFYEAFF. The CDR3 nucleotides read TGTGCCAGCTCACCGAGATACTTCTATGAAGCTTTCTTT.

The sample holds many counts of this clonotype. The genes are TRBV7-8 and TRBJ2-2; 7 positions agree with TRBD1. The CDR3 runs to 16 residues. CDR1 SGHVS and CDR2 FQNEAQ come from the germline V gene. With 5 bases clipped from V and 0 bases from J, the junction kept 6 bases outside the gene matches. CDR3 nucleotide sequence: TGTGCCAGCAGCCCGTACAGGGGTTCGAACACCGGGGAGCTGTTTTTT. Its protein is CASSPYRGSNTGELFF.

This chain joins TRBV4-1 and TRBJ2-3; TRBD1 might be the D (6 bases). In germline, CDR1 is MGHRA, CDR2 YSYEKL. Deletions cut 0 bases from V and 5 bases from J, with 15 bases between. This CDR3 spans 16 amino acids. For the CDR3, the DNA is TGCGCCAGCAGCCAAGATCCAGGGGCGTATGAAGATACGCAGTATTTT. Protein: CASSQDPGAYEDTQYF.

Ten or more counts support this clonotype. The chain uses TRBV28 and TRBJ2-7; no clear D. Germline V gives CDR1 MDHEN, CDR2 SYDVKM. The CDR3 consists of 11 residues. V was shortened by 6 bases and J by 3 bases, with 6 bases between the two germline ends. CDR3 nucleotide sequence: TGTGCCAGCAGGGCCCACTACGAGCAGTACTTC. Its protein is CASRAHYEQYF.

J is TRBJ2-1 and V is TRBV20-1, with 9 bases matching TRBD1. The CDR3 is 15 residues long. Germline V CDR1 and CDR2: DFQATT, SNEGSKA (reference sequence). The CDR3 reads CARGGDRDTYNEQFF. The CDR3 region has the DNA TGCGCACGAGGAGGGGACAGGGATACCTACAATGAGCAGTTCTTC.

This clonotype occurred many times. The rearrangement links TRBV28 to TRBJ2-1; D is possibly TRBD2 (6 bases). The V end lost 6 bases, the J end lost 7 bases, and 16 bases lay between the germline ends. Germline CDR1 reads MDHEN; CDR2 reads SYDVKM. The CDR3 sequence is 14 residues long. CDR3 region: CASSPGVRVNEQFF. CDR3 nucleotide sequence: TGTGCCAGCAGCCCGGGGGTCAGGGTGAATGAGCAGTTCTTC.

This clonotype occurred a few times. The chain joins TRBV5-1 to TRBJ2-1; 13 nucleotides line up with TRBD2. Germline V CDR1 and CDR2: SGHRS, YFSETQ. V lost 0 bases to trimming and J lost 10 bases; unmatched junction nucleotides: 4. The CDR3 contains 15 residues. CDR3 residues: CASSLAGTSGTEQFF. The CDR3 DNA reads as TGCGCCAGCAGCTTGGCTGGGACTAGCGGGACCGAGCAGTTCTTC.

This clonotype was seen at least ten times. The CDR3 reads CASSVEGSYNEQFF. The CDR3 nucleotides read TGTGCCAGCAGCGTGGAAGGGTCCTACAATGAGCAGTTCTTC. This chain uses TRBV9 with TRBJ2-1; D ambiguous. The CDR3 length is 14 residues. The germline V and J ends were trimmed by 2 bases and 1 base, with 7 bases remaining between them. Germline V gives CDR1 SGDLS, CDR2 YYNGEE.

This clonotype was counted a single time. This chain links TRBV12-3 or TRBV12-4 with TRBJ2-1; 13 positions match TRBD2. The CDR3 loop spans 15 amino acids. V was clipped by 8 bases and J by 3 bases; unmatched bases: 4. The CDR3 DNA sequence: TGTGCCAGCTGGACTAGCGGGAGTAGCTACAATGAGCAGTTCTTC. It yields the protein CASWTSGSSYNEQFF.

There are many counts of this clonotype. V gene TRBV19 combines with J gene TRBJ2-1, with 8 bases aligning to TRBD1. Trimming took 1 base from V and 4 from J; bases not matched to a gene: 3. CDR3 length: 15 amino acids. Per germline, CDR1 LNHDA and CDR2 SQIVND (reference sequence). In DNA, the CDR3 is TGTGCCAGTAGTATAGGGGGGGACAGGTACAATGAGCAGTTCTTC. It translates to CASSIGGDRYNEQFF.

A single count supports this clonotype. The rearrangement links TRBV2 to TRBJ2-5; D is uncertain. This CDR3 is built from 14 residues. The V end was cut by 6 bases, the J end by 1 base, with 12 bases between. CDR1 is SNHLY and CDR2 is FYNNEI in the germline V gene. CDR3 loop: CASSLGQVQETQYF. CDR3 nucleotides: TGTGCCAGCAGCCTCGGCCAGGTCCAAGAGACCCAGTACTTC.

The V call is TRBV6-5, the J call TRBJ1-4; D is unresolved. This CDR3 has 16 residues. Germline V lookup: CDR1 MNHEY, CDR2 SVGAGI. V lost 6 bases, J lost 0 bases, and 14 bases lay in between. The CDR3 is CASSRASWATNEKLFF. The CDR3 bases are TGTGCCAGCAGCCGGGCCTCATGGGCAACTAATGAAAAACTGTTTTTT.